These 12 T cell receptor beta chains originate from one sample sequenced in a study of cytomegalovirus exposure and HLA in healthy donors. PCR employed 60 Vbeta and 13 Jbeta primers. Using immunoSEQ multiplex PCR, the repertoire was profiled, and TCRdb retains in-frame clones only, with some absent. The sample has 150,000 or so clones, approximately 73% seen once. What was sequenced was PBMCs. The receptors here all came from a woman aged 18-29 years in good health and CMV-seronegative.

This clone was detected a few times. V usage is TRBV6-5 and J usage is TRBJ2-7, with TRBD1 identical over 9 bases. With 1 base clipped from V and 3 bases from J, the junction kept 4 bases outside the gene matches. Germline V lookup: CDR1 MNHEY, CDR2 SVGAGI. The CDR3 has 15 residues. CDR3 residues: CASSYFLGQGYEQYF. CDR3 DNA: TGTGCCAGCAGTTACTTTCTGGGACAGGGCTACGAGCAGTACTTC.

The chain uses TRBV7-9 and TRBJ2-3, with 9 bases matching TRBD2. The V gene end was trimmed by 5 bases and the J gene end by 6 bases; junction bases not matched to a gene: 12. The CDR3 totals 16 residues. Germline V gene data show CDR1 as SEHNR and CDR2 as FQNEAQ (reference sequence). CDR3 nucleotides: TGTGCCAGCAGCCCCCCCCGTAGCGGGAGATCCGATACGCAGTATTTT. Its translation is CASSPPRSGRSDTQYF.

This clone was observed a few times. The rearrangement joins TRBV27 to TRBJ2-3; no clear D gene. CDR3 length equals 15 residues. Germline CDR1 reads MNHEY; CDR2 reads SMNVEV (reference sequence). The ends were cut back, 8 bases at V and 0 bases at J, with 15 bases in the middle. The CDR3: CASSPFVLSTDTQYF. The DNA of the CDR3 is TGTGCCAGCTCCCCCTTTGTTCTGAGCACAGATACGCAGTATTTT.

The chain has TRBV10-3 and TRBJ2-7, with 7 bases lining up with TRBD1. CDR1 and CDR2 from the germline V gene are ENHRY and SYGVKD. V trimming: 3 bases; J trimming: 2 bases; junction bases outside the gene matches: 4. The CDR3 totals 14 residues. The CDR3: CAISDQTGTYEQYF. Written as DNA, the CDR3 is TGTGCCATCAGTGACCAGACAGGGACCTACGAGCAGTACTTC.

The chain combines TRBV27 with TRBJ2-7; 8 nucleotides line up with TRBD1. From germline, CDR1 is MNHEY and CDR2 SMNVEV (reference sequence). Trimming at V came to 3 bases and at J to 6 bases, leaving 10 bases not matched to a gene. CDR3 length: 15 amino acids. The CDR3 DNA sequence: TGTGCCAGCAGTTTCTACCGGGACAGGATTGCCGAGCAGTACTTC. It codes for CASSFYRDRIAEQYF.

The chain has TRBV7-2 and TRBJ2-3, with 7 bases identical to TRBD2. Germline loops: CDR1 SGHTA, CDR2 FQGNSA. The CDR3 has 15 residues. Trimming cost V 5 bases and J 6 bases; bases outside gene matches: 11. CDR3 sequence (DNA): TGTGCCAGCAGCCGAACTAGCGTCACAATGGATACGCAGTATTTT. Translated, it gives CASSRTSVTMDTQYF.

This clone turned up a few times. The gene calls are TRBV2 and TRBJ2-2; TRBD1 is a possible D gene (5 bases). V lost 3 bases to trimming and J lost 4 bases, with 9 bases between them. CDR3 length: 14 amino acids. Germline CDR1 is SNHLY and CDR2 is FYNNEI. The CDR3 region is CASSEGLGTGELFF. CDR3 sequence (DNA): TGTGCCAGCAGTGAGGGGCTGGGCACCGGGGAGCTGTTTTTT.

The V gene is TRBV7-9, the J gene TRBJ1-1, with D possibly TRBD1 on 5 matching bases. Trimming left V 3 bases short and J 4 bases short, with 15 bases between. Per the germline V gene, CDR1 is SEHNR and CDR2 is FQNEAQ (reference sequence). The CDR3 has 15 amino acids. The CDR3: CASSLDGGESTEAFF. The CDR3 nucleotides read TGTGCCAGCAGCTTGGACGGGGGGGAGAGCACTGAAGCTTTCTTT.

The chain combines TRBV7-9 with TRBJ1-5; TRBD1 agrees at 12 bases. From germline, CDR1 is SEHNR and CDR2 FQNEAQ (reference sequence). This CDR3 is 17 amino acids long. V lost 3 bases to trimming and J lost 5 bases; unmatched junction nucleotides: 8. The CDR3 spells CASSLPGTGGVDQPQHF. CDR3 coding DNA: TGTGCCAGCAGCTTGCCCGGGACAGGGGGCGTGGATCAGCCCCAGCATTTT.

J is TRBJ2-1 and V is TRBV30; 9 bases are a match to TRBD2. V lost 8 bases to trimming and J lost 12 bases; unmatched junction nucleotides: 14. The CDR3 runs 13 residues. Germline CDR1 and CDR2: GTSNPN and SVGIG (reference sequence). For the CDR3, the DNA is TGTGCCCAAGGGTTAGCGGGAGTTGGTGTGCAGTTCTTC. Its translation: CAQGLAGVGVQFF.

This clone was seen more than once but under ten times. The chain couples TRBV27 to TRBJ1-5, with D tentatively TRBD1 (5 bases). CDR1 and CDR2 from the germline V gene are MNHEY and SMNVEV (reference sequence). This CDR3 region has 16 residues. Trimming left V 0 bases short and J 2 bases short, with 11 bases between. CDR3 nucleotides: TGTGCCAGCAGTTTATCAGGGGCGCCCCGCAATCAGCCCCAGCATTTT. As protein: CASSLSGAPRNQPQHF.

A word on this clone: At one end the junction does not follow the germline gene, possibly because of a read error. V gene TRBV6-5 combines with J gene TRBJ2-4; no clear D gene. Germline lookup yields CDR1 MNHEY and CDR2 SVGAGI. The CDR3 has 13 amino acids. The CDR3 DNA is TGTGCCAGCAGTTTCCTATCCTCGAACAGTCAGTACTTC. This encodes CASSFLSSNSQYF.